These 23 T cell receptor beta chains were sequenced from one sample in a study of T cells in Graves' hyperthyroidism and ophthalmopathy. Amplification of TCR beta CDR3 regions was performed using RNA transcripts as template. A set of HTBI primers served as the primers for a first-round RT-PCR of the TCR CDR3. TCRdb reprocessed the multiplex PCR reads with MiXCR, giving one entry per CDR3 protein. Of 500,000 to 650,000 distinct CDR3 sequences detected, nearly 20% appear once; the ten largest clones hold around 50%. Sequenced: blood. Receptor source: a man in his forties with Graves' ophthalmopathy.

This clonotype was seen repeatedly, ten times or more. The chain is built from TRBV7-2 and TRBJ2-5; D is ambiguous. With 5 bases removed from V and 3 bases from J, the gap between germline ends came to 13 bases. CDR3 length: 14 amino acids. Germline-derived CDR1 and CDR2 are SGHTA and FQGNSA. CDR3 DNA: TGTGCCAGCAGCCCTAGAGGCTTAAAAGAGACCCAGTACTTC. This translates into CASSPRGLKETQYF.

The chain employs TRBV6-1 and TRBJ1-1, with no clear D. The CDR3 spans 11 residues. V was shortened by 10 bases and J by 4 bases, with 10 bases between the two germline ends. The germline V gene has CDR1 MNHNS and CDR2 SASEGT. CDR3 in amino acids: CATSRATEAFF. CDR3 in DNA: TGTGCCACCTCTAGGGCCACTGAAGCTTTCTTT.

This clonotype was counted many times. The gene calls are TRBV28 and TRBJ2-7; 8 positions agree with TRBD2. Germline V lookup: CDR1 MDHEN, CDR2 SYDVKM. This CDR3 contains 15 residues. The V and J ends lost 5 bases and 0 bases, in that order; junction bases with no gene match: 6. The CDR3 nucleotides are TGTGCCAGCAGTCCCTCCGGGACTAGCTCCTACGAGCAGTACTTC. Protein: CASSPSGTSSYEQYF.

This clonotype was counted ten times or more. The rearrangement uses TRBV7-3 and TRBJ2-1; maybe TRBD2 (6 bases). V was shortened by 4 bases and J by 8 bases, with 18 bases between the two germline ends. This CDR3 is built from 15 residues. Germline loops: CDR1 SGHTA, CDR2 FQGTGA. This chain's CDR3 is CASSSGYGGADEQFF. The CDR3 DNA sequence: TGTGCCAGCAGCTCTGGCTACGGCGGGGCGGATGAGCAGTTCTTC.

This clonotype was counted at least ten times. The V and J genes are TRBV6-1 and TRBJ1-1; tentatively, D is TRBD1 (5 bases). The CDR3 is made up of 14 amino acids. Germline V lookup: CDR1 MNHNS, CDR2 SASEGT. The V end was cut by 2 bases, the J end by 0 bases, with 7 bases between. CDR3 in amino acids: CASSERGLNTEAFF. In DNA, the CDR3 is TGTGCCAGCAGTGAAAGGGGATTGAACACTGAAGCTTTCTTT.

This chain connects TRBV10-3 to TRBJ1-1, with 8 bases identical to TRBD1. The junction had 0 bases not matched to a gene; V was cut back by 6 bases and J by 0 bases. The CDR3 has 13 residues. Looked up from germline, CDR1 is ENHRY and CDR2 is SYGVKD. CDR3: CAIRGQVNTEAFF. As DNA, the CDR3 is TGTGCCATCAGGGGACAGGTGAACACTGAAGCTTTCTTT.

This clonotype was observed a few times. This chain connects TRBV20-1 to TRBJ1-5; the D is unclear. V lost 7 bases to trimming and J lost 3 bases, with 10 bases between them. The CDR3 length is 12 residues. Germline V CDR1 and CDR2: DFQATT, SNEGSKA (reference sequence). The CDR3 nucleotides are TGCAGTGTAAACAGCCCCAATCAGCCCCAGCATTTT. It is translated as CSVNSPNQPQHF.

This clonotype was seen ten or more times. The rearrangement uses TRBV10-3 and TRBJ2-3, with no clear D. The CDR3 contains 13 residues. Trimming pared 8 bases from V and 2 bases from J, leaving 11 bases between. Germline CDR1 is ENHRY and CDR2 is SYGVKD. The CDR3 here is CAIVRPITDTQYF. For the CDR3, the DNA is TGTGCCATCGTGCGACCTATCACAGATACGCAGTATTTT.

The chain employs TRBV7-2 and TRBJ1-2; D gene uncertain. The CDR3 is 14 amino acids. V shed 5 bases and J shed 5 bases, with 15 bases lying between them. Germline V gives CDR1 SGHTA, CDR2 FQGNSA. The CDR3 coding sequence is TGTGCCAGCAGCCTTAACGCGGGTGGTTATGGCTACACCTTC. Its protein is CASSLNAGGYGYTF.

This clonotype has more than one count but fewer than ten. This chain uses TRBV10-3 with TRBJ2-7, with TRBD1 identical over 7 bases. Per the germline V gene, CDR1 is ENHRY and CDR2 is SYGVKD. The CDR3 has 14 amino acids. Germline trimming cut 10 bases from V and 7 bases from J; bases unmatched to any gene: 16. DNA for the CDR3: TGTGCCAGCGGTTTAAGACAGGGAGCGGAAGAGCAGTACTTC. This encodes CASGLRQGAEEQYF.

This clonotype was picked up a small number of times. The chain carries TRBV5-6 and TRBJ1-1; D gene unclear. The CDR3 covers 12 residues. With 4 bases removed from V and 10 bases from J, the gap between germline ends came to 14 bases. CDR1 is SGHDT and CDR2 is YYEEEE in the germline V gene. The CDR3 coding sequence is TGTGCCAGCAGCCGGCGGGCCTCTTCAGCTTTCTTT. This encodes CASSRRASSAFF. The full variable domain, with the rest looked up from reference TRBV5-6 and TRBJ1-1, is DAGVTQSPTHLIKTRGQQVTLRCSPKSGHDTVSWYQQALGQGPQFIFQYYEEEERQRGNFPDRFSGHQFPNYSSELNVNALLLGDSALYLCASSRRASSAFFGQGTRLTVV.

CDR3: CASSLVGREETQYF. The CDR3 DNA is TGTGCCAGCAGCTTAGTCGGCCGGGAAGAGACCCAGTACTTC. The genes are TRBV7-9 and TRBJ2-5; D remains ambiguous. The CDR3 is 14 residues long. V was shortened by 1 base and J by 3 bases, with 9 bases between the two germline ends. Germline CDR1 and CDR2: SEHNR and FQNEAQ (reference sequence).

V is TRBV20-1 and J is TRBJ2-3, with 11 bases lining up with TRBD2. The CDR3 extends over 16 amino acids. V lost 3 bases, J lost 3 bases, and 8 bases stayed unmatched. Germline V lookup: CDR1 DFQATT, CDR2 SNEGSKA (reference sequence). The CDR3 sequence is CSARPFLAGGTDTQYF. The CDR3 DNA reads TGCAGTGCTAGGCCCTTTCTAGCGGGGGGAACAGATACGCAGTATTTT.

There are many counts of this clonotype. The J gene is TRBJ2-7, the V gene TRBV12-3 or TRBV12-4; D is unresolved. CDR3 length: 15 amino acids. V lost 6 bases and J 6 bases, leaving 21 bases between the germline ends. DNA for the CDR3: TGTGCCAGCAGCCTCGATGGGTGGTTAGGCTTCGAGCAGTACTTC. Its protein product is CASSLDGWLGFEQYF.

In its sample, this clonotype was seen many times. This chain joins TRBV6-2 or TRBV6-3 and TRBJ1-5; no reliable D call. The CDR3 spans 15 residues. V was shortened by 0 bases and J by 0 bases, with 6 bases between the two germline ends. The V gene's germline CDR1 is MNHEY and CDR2 SVGEGT. The CDR3 loop reads CASSYSTSSNQPQHF. The CDR3 DNA is TGTGCCAGCAGTTACTCGACAAGTAGCAATCAGCCCCAGCATTTT.

This clonotype has more than one count but fewer than ten. Written as DNA, the CDR3 is TGTGCCAGTAGTATTAGGACTAGCGGGAGCCACGAGCAGTACTTC. This translates into CASSIRTSGSHEQYF. The V and J genes are TRBV19 and TRBJ2-7; 13 bases match TRBD2. Germline trimming cut 3 bases from V and 5 bases from J; bases unmatched to any gene: 4. Per the germline V gene, CDR1 is LNHDA and CDR2 is SQIVND (reference sequence). This CDR3 is 15 amino acids long.

This clonotype was observed at least ten times. The chain has TRBV15 and TRBJ1-2; D remains ambiguous. Trimming cost V 1 base and J 7 bases, with 10 bases left between them. CDR3 length: 13 amino acids. Germline V CDR1 and CDR2: LNHNV, YYDKDF (reference sequence). The chain's CDR3 is CATSRAREAGYTF. The CDR3 DNA is TGTGCCACCAGCAGAGCGAGAGAAGCTGGCTACACCTTC.

This clonotype was seen at least ten times. The chain couples TRBV11-1 to TRBJ2-7, with 10 nucleotides matching TRBD2. In germline, CDR1 is SGHAT, CDR2 FQDESV (reference sequence). J lost 2 bases, V lost 3 bases, and 4 bases had no gene match. The CDR3 has 15 residues. The CDR3: CASSFGLAAAYEQYF. The CDR3 region has the DNA TGTGCCAGCAGCTTCGGACTAGCGGCCGCCTACGAGCAGTACTTC.

The rearrangement uses TRBV6-6 and TRBJ1-6, with no clear D. The CDR3 has 15 amino acids. The germline gives CDR1 MNHNY, CDR2 SVGAGI (reference sequence). With 0 bases removed from V and 5 bases from J, the gap between germline ends came to 8 bases. The CDR3 is CASSYSGINNSPLHF. The CDR3 coding sequence is TGTGCCAGCAGTTACTCCGGGATCAATAATTCACCCCTCCACTTT.

This clonotype turned up a few times. The CDR3 protein is CASSPAGVRQPQHF. In DNA form, the CDR3 reads TGTGCCAGCAGCCCCGCGGGGGTAAGGCAGCCCCAGCATTTT. The rearrangement links TRBV28 to TRBJ1-5, with a tentative D call TRBD1 (5 bases). This CDR3 spans 14 amino acids. Trimming pared 6 bases from V and 7 bases from J, leaving 16 bases between. Germline V gives CDR1 MDHEN, CDR2 SYDVKM.

This clonotype was recorded a few times. J is TRBJ2-1 and V is TRBV12-3 or TRBV12-4, with 16 nucleotides matching TRBD2. V trimming: 6 bases; J trimming: 9 bases; junction bases outside the gene matches: 8. This CDR3 has 16 amino acids. The CDR3 coding sequence is TGTGCCAGCAGGCCTGGGACTAGCGGGGGGGCCGTTGAGCAGTTCTTC. It yields the protein CASRPGTSGGAVEQFF.

This clonotype was seen ten or more times. The rearrangement joins TRBV30 to TRBJ2-7; the D is unclear. The tail of the sequence fits TRBJ2-1 better, so the J call may be wrong. Looked up from germline, CDR1 is GTSNPN and CDR2 is SVGIG (reference sequence). The CDR3 sequence is 11 residues long. The CDR3 DNA reads as TGTGCCTGGAGTGCCTCCTACGAGCAGTTCTTC. This codes for CAWSASYEQFF.

Worth noting for this clonotype: A much larger clone differs by one base, so this may be a read error. The chain carries TRBV2 and TRBJ2-4, with 12 bases identical to TRBD2. From germline, CDR1 is SNHLY and CDR2 FYNNEI. The CDR3 sequence is 13 residues long. V lost 4 bases, J lost 16 bases, and 8 bases stayed unmatched. The CDR3 region has the DNA TGTGCCAGCAGTGTACGACTAGCGGGAGATGGTTACTTC. Its protein product is CASSVRLAGDGYF.